Listed below are T cell receptor beta chains from one sample, sequenced in a study of blood T cell repertoires in COVID-19. Method: immunoSEQ multiplex PCR; TCRdb's copy keeps in-frame clones and lacks some. The sample yields around 60,000 clones, around four fifths seen once. The sample consisted of peripheral blood. The receptors originated from a man between 65 and 80 years old with acute or convalescent COVID-19. The CDR3 runs from the conserved cysteine through the conserved F or W. A D gene is named only where the DNA matches it firmly. Size is stated for part of the rows, as once, few or many counts, or as a class when the clone is expanded.

d_call: -
v_call: TRBV4-1
j_call: TRBJ1-1
clone_size: once
cdr3_aa: CASSPFPWTGAFF
cdr3_nt: TGCGCCAGCAGCCCTTTTCCCTGGACTGGGGCTTTCTTT

d_call: TRBD1
v_call: TRBV5-7
j_call: TRBJ1-4
clone_size: -
cdr3_aa: CASSPGTELEKLFF
cdr3_nt: TGTGCCAGCAGCCCTGGGACAGAGTTAGAAAAACTGTTTTTT

d_call: -
v_call: TRBV5-1
j_call: TRBJ2-2
clone_size: -
cdr3_aa: CASSLMRLDTGELFF
cdr3_nt: TGCGCCAGCAGCTTGATGCGTCTAGACACCGGGGAGCTGTTTTTT

d_call: -
v_call: TRBV5-1
j_call: TRBJ2-5
clone_size: -
cdr3_aa: CASSLSPSETQYF
cdr3_nt: TGCGCCAGCAGCTTGAGCCCCTCAGAGACCCAGTACTTC

d_call: TRBD2
v_call: TRBV10-1
j_call: TRBJ2-2
clone_size: -
cdr3_aa: CASSESEGGTGELFF
cdr3_nt: TGCGCCAGCAGTGAGTCGGAGGGAGGGACCGGGGAGCTGTTTTTT

d_call: TRBD2
v_call: TRBV4-2
j_call: TRBJ2-1
clone_size: -
cdr3_aa: CASSPRRLAGGGEQFF
cdr3_nt: TGTGCCAGCAGCCCGCGGCGTCTAGCGGGGGGGGGTGAGCAGTTCTTC

d_call: -
v_call: TRBV18
j_call: TRBJ1-4
clone_size: -
cdr3_aa: CASSPGLEKLFF
cdr3_nt: TGTGCCAGCTCACCTGGGCTTGAAAAACTGTTTTTT

d_call: -
v_call: TRBV12-5
j_call: TRBJ1-1
clone_size: few
cdr3_aa: CASGLSEAFF
cdr3_nt: TGTGCTAGTGGTTTGTCGGAAGCTTTCTTT

d_call: -
v_call: TRBV2
j_call: TRBJ1-6
clone_size: -
cdr3_aa: CASTLWGLGLGSPLHF
cdr3_nt: TGTGCCAGCACGCTGTGGGGCCTCGGGCTGGGTTCACCCCTCCACTTT

d_call: TRBD1
v_call: TRBV12-3/TRBV12-4
j_call: TRBJ1-2
clone_size: -
cdr3_aa: CASSVRTGQRYTF
cdr3_nt: TGTGCCAGCAGTGTTCGGACAGGACAACGCTACACCTTC

d_call: -
v_call: TRBV6-5
j_call: TRBJ1-5
clone_size: -
cdr3_aa: CASSYTGKSNQPQHF
cdr3_nt: TGTGCCAGCAGTTACACAGGGAAGAGCAATCAGCCCCAGCATTTT

d_call: TRBD2
v_call: TRBV7-9
j_call: TRBJ2-3
clone_size: -
cdr3_aa: CASSLASSGDTQYF
cdr3_nt: TGTGCCAGCAGCTTAGCCTCTAGCGGTGATACGCAGTATTTT

d_call: -
v_call: TRBV5-1
j_call: TRBJ1-2
clone_size: -
cdr3_aa: CASSSDGIPYGYTF
cdr3_nt: TGCGCCAGCAGCTCGGACGGGATCCCCTATGGCTACACCTTC

d_call: TRBD1
v_call: TRBV5-6
j_call: TRBJ1-2
clone_size: -
cdr3_aa: CASRVRQGRDGYTF
cdr3_nt: TGTGCCAGCAGGGTAAGACAGGGCCGGGATGGCTACACCTTC

d_call: TRBD1
v_call: TRBV11-2
j_call: TRBJ1-6
clone_size: -
cdr3_aa: CASSLYRGPNSPLHF
cdr3_nt: TGTGCCAGCAGCCTATACAGGGGCCCCAATTCACCCCTCCACTTT

d_call: -
v_call: TRBV29-1
j_call: TRBJ2-7
clone_size: once
cdr3_aa: CSVEAQGRVHEQYF
cdr3_nt: TGCAGCGTTGAAGCACAGGGTCGGGTACACGAGCAGTACTTC

d_call: TRBD1
v_call: TRBV3-1/TRBV3-2
j_call: TRBJ2-5
clone_size: -
cdr3_aa: CASSPPNRGLQETQYF
cdr3_nt: TGTGCCAGCAGCCCCCCGAACAGGGGGCTCCAAGAGACCCAGTACTTC

d_call: -
v_call: TRBV5-1
j_call: TRBJ2-5
clone_size: -
cdr3_aa: CASSLMSGETQYF
cdr3_nt: TGCGCCAGCAGCTTGATGAGTGGAGAGACCCAGTACTTC

d_call: -
v_call: TRBV21-1
j_call: TRBJ2-5
clone_size: -
cdr3_aa: CASTRGTRAETQYF
cdr3_nt: TGTGCCAGCACCAGAGGGACAAGGGCAGAGACCCAGTACTTC

d_call: TRBD2
v_call: TRBV7-2
j_call: TRBJ2-5
clone_size: -
cdr3_aa: CASSLSTSGGQETQYF
cdr3_nt: TGTGCCAGCAGCTTATCCACTAGCGGGGGGCAAGAGACCCAGTACTTC

d_call: -
v_call: TRBV2
j_call: TRBJ1-4
clone_size: -
cdr3_aa: CASSDQGSANEKLFF
cdr3_nt: TGTGCCAGCAGTGACCAGGGCTCCGCTAATGAAAAACTGTTTTTT

d_call: -
v_call: TRBV5-1
j_call: TRBJ2-1
clone_size: once
cdr3_aa: CASSLGSEDNEQFF
cdr3_nt: TGCGCCAGCAGCTTGGGGAGCGAGGACAATGAGCAGTTCTTC

d_call: TRBD2
v_call: TRBV18
j_call: TRBJ2-1
clone_size: -
cdr3_aa: CASSLIGTSGGHNEQFF
cdr3_nt: TGTGCCAGCTCACTAATCGGGACTAGCGGGGGCCACAATGAGCAGTTCTTC

d_call: TRBD1
v_call: TRBV7-7
j_call: TRBJ2-5
clone_size: -
cdr3_aa: CASSSGTGGVPGYETQYF
cdr3_nt: TGTGCTAGCAGCTCCGGGACAGGGGGCGTTCCTGGTTATGAGACCCAGTACTTC

d_call: -
v_call: TRBV5-5
j_call: TRBJ2-7
clone_size: -
cdr3_aa: CASSQRQGRVGGIEQYF
cdr3_nt: TGTGCCAGCAGCCAGCGACAGGGTCGGGTTGGAGGGATCGAGCAGTACTTC

d_call: -
v_call: TRBV20-1
j_call: TRBJ1-5
clone_size: -
cdr3_aa: CSAPGEQPQHF
cdr3_nt: TGCAGTGCCCCAGGGGAACAGCCCCAGCATTTT

d_call: TRBD2
v_call: TRBV9
j_call: TRBJ2-7
clone_size: -
cdr3_aa: CASSVAVDGGGAYEQYF
cdr3_nt: TGTGCCAGCAGCGTAGCGGTTGACGGCGGGGGGGCATACGAGCAGTACTTC

d_call: TRBD1
v_call: TRBV5-1
j_call: TRBJ2-7
clone_size: -
cdr3_aa: CATNSGTDEGEQYF
cdr3_nt: TGCGCCACCAACTCTGGGACAGACGAAGGCGAGCAGTACTTC

d_call: TRBD1
v_call: TRBV3-1/TRBV3-2
j_call: TRBJ2-2
clone_size: -
cdr3_aa: CASSQAGGAGTGELFF
cdr3_nt: TGTGCCAGCAGCCAAGCAGGGGGTGCAGGGACCGGGGAGCTGTTTTTT

d_call: -
v_call: TRBV5-4
j_call: TRBJ2-5
clone_size: -
cdr3_aa: CASSSDRAGVPRGAQYF
cdr3_nt: TGTGCCAGCAGCTCCGACCGGGCAGGGGTCCCCCGGGGGGCCCAGTACTTC

d_call: -
v_call: TRBV6-5
j_call: TRBJ2-2
clone_size: few
cdr3_aa: CASRWPGELFF
cdr3_nt: TGTGCCAGCAGGTGGCCCGGGGAGCTGTTTTTT

d_call: TRBD1
v_call: TRBV5-4
j_call: TRBJ2-2
clone_size: -
cdr3_aa: CASSTGQGARNTGELFF
cdr3_nt: TGTGCCAGCAGCACAGGACAGGGGGCAAGGAACACCGGGGAGCTGTTTTTT

d_call: TRBD2
v_call: TRBV5-4
j_call: TRBJ2-3
clone_size: -
cdr3_aa: CASSLTSGGADTQYF
cdr3_nt: TGTGCCAGCAGCTTGACTAGCGGGGGGGCCGATACGCAGTATTTT

d_call: TRBD2
v_call: TRBV6-5
j_call: TRBJ2-7
clone_size: few
cdr3_aa: CASSRGAPEQYF
cdr3_nt: TGTGCCAGCTCGCGGGGGGCCCCCGAGCAGTACTTC

d_call: TRBD2
v_call: TRBV5-6
j_call: TRBJ2-5
clone_size: -
cdr3_aa: CASRALRLAGDQETQYF
cdr3_nt: TGTGCCAGCCGGGCCCTTCGACTAGCGGGGGACCAAGAGACCCAGTACTTC

d_call: -
v_call: TRBV28
j_call: TRBJ2-1
clone_size: -
cdr3_aa: CAPRAAGNKGNEQFF
cdr3_nt: TGTGCCCCACGCGCGGCAGGGAACAAGGGCAATGAGCAGTTCTTC

d_call: TRBD2
v_call: TRBV2
j_call: TRBJ2-3
clone_size: -
cdr3_aa: CASSEGTSRGTDTQYF
cdr3_nt: TGTGCCAGCAGTGAGGGGACTAGCAGGGGCACAGATACGCAGTATTTT

d_call: TRBD2
v_call: TRBV2
j_call: TRBJ2-1
clone_size: few
cdr3_aa: CASRPPSGGNNEQFF
cdr3_nt: TGTGCCAGCAGACCCCCTAGCGGGGGCAACAATGAGCAGTTCTTC

d_call: -
v_call: TRBV19
j_call: TRBJ1-5
clone_size: few
cdr3_aa: CASSIEYYSNQPQHF
cdr3_nt: TGTGCCAGTAGTATAGAGTATTATAGCAATCAGCCCCAGCATTTT

d_call: -
v_call: TRBV2
j_call: TRBJ2-1
clone_size: -
cdr3_aa: CASSPLTLDDEQFF
cdr3_nt: TGTGCCAGCAGTCCCCTCACCCTAGACGATGAGCAGTTCTTC

d_call: TRBD1
v_call: TRBV10-3
j_call: TRBJ2-2
clone_size: -
cdr3_aa: CAIRRQGSTGELFF
cdr3_nt: TGTGCCATCCGCCGACAGGGTAGCACCGGGGAGCTGTTTTTT

d_call: -
v_call: TRBV28
j_call: TRBJ1-5
clone_size: -
cdr3_aa: CASSLWQRGNQPQHF
cdr3_nt: TGTGCCAGCAGTTTATGGCAGAGGGGCAATCAGCCCCAGCATTTT

d_call: -
v_call: TRBV28
j_call: TRBJ1-1
clone_size: -
cdr3_aa: CASSLSRGEAFF
cdr3_nt: TGTGCCAGCAGTTTATCCAGGGGTGAAGCTTTCTTT

d_call: -
v_call: TRBV12-3/TRBV12-4
j_call: TRBJ2-3
clone_size: once
cdr3_aa: CASSRESTQYF
cdr3_nt: TGTGCCAGCAGTAGAGAATCCACGCAGTATTTT

d_call: -
v_call: TRBV10-3
j_call: TRBJ2-2
clone_size: -
cdr3_aa: CAISEDGRGPGELFF
cdr3_nt: TGTGCCATCAGTGAGGACGGGCGGGGCCCCGGGGAGCTGTTTTTT

d_call: TRBD2
v_call: TRBV4-1
j_call: TRBJ2-1
clone_size: -
cdr3_aa: CASSQDRTSGVYNEQFF
cdr3_nt: TGCGCCAGCAGCCAAGATCGGACTAGCGGGGTTTACAATGAGCAGTTCTTC

d_call: -
v_call: TRBV3-1/TRBV3-2
j_call: TRBJ2-1
clone_size: few
cdr3_aa: CASSQDLTAYNEQFF
cdr3_nt: TGTGCCAGCAGCCAAGATCTGACAGCTTACAATGAGCAGTTCTTC

d_call: -
v_call: TRBV20-1
j_call: TRBJ1-5
clone_size: few
cdr3_aa: CSASSRQASNQPQHF
cdr3_nt: TGCAGTGCTAGTTCCCGACAGGCGAGCAATCAGCCCCAGCATTTT

d_call: -
v_call: TRBV15
j_call: TRBJ1-3
clone_size: -
cdr3_aa: CATSRQGNSGNTIYF
cdr3_nt: TGTGCCACCAGCAGACAGGGGAACTCTGGAAACACCATATATTTT

d_call: TRBD1
v_call: TRBV5-4
j_call: TRBJ2-2
clone_size: -
cdr3_aa: CASSTGQGINTGELFF
cdr3_nt: TGTGCCAGCAGCACGGGACAGGGGATCAACACCGGGGAGCTGTTTTTT

d_call: TRBD2
v_call: TRBV19
j_call: TRBJ2-3
clone_size: -
cdr3_aa: CASSITSGSYTDTQYF
cdr3_nt: TGTGCCAGTAGTATTACTAGCGGGTCTTACACAGATACGCAGTATTTT

d_call: -
v_call: TRBV5-1
j_call: TRBJ1-1
clone_size: -
cdr3_aa: CASSLEPGADTEAFF
cdr3_nt: TGCGCCAGCAGCTTGGAGCCAGGGGCGGACACTGAAGCTTTCTTT

d_call: TRBD1
v_call: TRBV27
j_call: TRBJ1-1
clone_size: -
cdr3_aa: CASSGQVLETEAFF
cdr3_nt: TGTGCCAGCAGCGGACAGGTATTAGAGACTGAAGCTTTCTTT

d_call: -
v_call: TRBV5-1
j_call: TRBJ2-1
clone_size: -
cdr3_aa: CASSLSGGAHDEQFF
cdr3_nt: TGCGCCAGCAGCTTAAGTGGGGGGGCTCATGATGAGCAGTTCTTC

d_call: TRBD2
v_call: TRBV5-1
j_call: TRBJ2-1
clone_size: -
cdr3_aa: CASSLEQRGGEQFF
cdr3_nt: TGCGCCAGCAGCTTGGAACAGCGGGGGGGTGAGCAGTTCTTC